This T cell receptor beta chain was retrieved from a study of shared clonotypes between healthy human individuals. Study context: Three plates were used per donor for CD4 naive, three for CD4 memory, two for CD8 naive and one for CD8 memory. Study observations and caveats: Sorted-subset sequencing, rarefaction showed, was incomplete despite large depth.

CD8 cells regarded as naive lacked CD45RO, were positively chosen for CCR7, and omitted terminally differentiated effector memory CD45RA+ cells. Healthy and HIV-negative, the adult donors had no recent acute infections or vaccinations. About this clone: Its antigen remains unknown.

As handled by the study authors: With immunoSEQ giving junction-only sequences and no quality scores, filtering differed. This table comes from immunoSEQ multiplex PCR, and its TCRdb copy is limited to in-frame clones, with some not included. V and J calls and clone size are given by that table; D and trimming were obtained from the DNA. The data contain some 2,000,000 clones, around 96% of them singletons. The CDR3 has 16 residues. Trimming took 3 bases from V and 4 from J, leaving 13 bases between them. The germline V gene has CDR1 MNHEY and CDR2 SMNVEV (reference sequence). This receptor was obtained from a man aged 18 to 29 in good health. The gene calls are TRBV27 and TRBJ1-6; unclear D gene. The sample consisted of naive CD8+ T cells sorted from blood. The CDR3 loop is CASSLSPYEYNSPLHF. CDR3 nucleotides: TGTGCCAGCAGTTTGAGTCCCTACGAATATAATTCACCCCTCCACTTT.